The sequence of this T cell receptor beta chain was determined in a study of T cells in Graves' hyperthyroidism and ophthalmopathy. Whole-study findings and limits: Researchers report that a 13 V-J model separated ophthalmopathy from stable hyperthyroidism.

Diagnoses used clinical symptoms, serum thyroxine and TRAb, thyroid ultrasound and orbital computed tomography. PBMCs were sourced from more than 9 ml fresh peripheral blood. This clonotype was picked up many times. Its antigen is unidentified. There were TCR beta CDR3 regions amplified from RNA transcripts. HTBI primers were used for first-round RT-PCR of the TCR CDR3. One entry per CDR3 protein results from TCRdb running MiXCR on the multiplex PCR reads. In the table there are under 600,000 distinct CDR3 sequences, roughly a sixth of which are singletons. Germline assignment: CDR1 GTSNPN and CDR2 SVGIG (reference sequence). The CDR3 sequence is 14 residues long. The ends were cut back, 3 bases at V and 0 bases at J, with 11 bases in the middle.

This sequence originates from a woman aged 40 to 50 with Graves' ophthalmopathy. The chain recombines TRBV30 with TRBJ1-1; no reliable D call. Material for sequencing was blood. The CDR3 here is CAWSVKALNTEAFF. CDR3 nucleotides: TGTGCCTGGAGCGTAAAAGCCCTGAACACTGAAGCTTTCTTT.